The 9 T cell receptor beta chains presented below share a single source sample, sequenced in a study of lung T cells in sarcoidosis with Löfgren's syndrome. TCRdb used MiXCR to reprocess the reads, holding one entry per CDR3 protein. The sample includes some 65,000 distinct CDR3 sequences, 21% of them seen just once. Sequencing input: CD4+ T cells from PBMCs. All receptors derive from a human donor with sarcoidosis (Löfgren's syndrome or another form), or a control subject (not recorded which).

As DNA, the CDR3 is TGCGCCAGCAGCTTGCAGGGGGTAGGCTCTGAAGCTTTCTTT. Translation gives CASSLQGVGSEAFF. The rearrangement joins TRBV5-1 to TRBJ1-1; 7 bases are a match to TRBD1. The CDR3 length is 14 residues. The germline CDR1 and CDR2 sequences are SGHRS and YFSETQ. V gave up 1 base and J gave up 6 bases; unmatched junction bases: 6.

This clonotype was observed at least ten times. This CDR3 is CASRTTGDETQYF. In DNA form, the CDR3 reads TGTGCCAGCAGGACCACAGGGGACGAGACCCAGTACTTC. This sequence joins TRBV6-2 or TRBV6-3 and TRBJ2-5; the match to TRBD1 covers 7 bases. With 6 bases clipped from V and 5 bases from J, the junction kept 6 bases outside the gene matches. Germline CDR1 MNHEY, CDR2 SVGEGT. The CDR3 is made up of 13 amino acids.

In nucleotides, the CDR3 is TGCAGCGTTGAAAAGGGGGCTGGCACTGAAGCTTTCTTT. Protein sequence: CSVEKGAGTEAFF. The V and J genes are TRBV29-1 and TRBJ1-1, with 7 positions matching TRBD1. The germline V gene encodes CDR1 SQVTM and CDR2 ANQGSEA. The CDR3 is made up of 13 amino acids. The V segment lost 2 bases and the J segment 4 bases; nucleotides outside the gene matches: 4.

This clonotype was observed many times. This chain uses TRBV12-3 or TRBV12-4 with TRBJ2-7; 8 bases line up with TRBD1. V was pared by 5 bases and J by 1 base, with 4 bases of the junction left unmatched. CDR3 length: 14 amino acids. The CDR3 nucleotides read TGTGCCAGCAGTCCTCGGACAGGGTCCTACGAGCAGTACTTC. Translated, it gives CASSPRTGSYEQYF.

This clonotype appeared many times. The V and J genes are TRBV7-6 and TRBJ2-1; D is undetermined. V gave up 3 bases and J gave up 0 bases, with 9 bases separating them. Germline-derived CDR1 and CDR2 are SGHVS and FNYEAQ. The CDR3 consists of 15 residues. The CDR3 bases are TGTGCCAGCAGCTTGACTTCTAGCTCCTACAATGAGCAGTTCTTC. It translates to CASSLTSSSYNEQFF.

CDR3 loop: CASSDVRNTIYF. CDR3 bases: TGTGCCAGCAGTGATGTAAGAAACACCATATATTTT. The V call is TRBV2, the J call TRBJ1-3; D gene unclear. V was cut by 3 bases and J by 5 bases, with 5 bases left in between. Germline V gene data show CDR1 as SNHLY and CDR2 as FYNNEI. The CDR3 runs 12 residues.

This clonotype was seen repeatedly, ten times or more. The gene calls are TRBV12-3 or TRBV12-4 and TRBJ1-6; unclear D gene. V lost 5 bases to trimming and J lost 10 bases, with 9 bases between them. There are 12 residues in the CDR3. The CDR3 reads CASSLARSPLHF. The DNA for the CDR3 is TGTGCCAGCAGTCTCGCCCGGTCACCCCTCCACTTT.

By share, this clonotype counts as medium-sized. This rearrangement joins TRBV28 to TRBJ1-1; D is possibly TRBD1 (6 bases). CDR3 length: 16 amino acids. In germline, CDR1 is MDHEN, CDR2 SYDVKM. The V end lost 7 bases, the J end lost 0 bases, and 18 bases lay between the germline ends. The CDR3 is CASNSAPGQMNTEAFF. The CDR3 nucleotides read TGTGCCAGCAACTCCGCACCGGGACAAATGAACACTGAAGCTTTCTTT. The whole variable domain, remainder taken from reference TRBV28 and TRBJ1-1, is DVKVTQSSRYLVKRTGEKVFLECVQDMDHENMFWYRQDPGLGLRLIYFSYDVKMKEKGDIPEGYSVSREKKERFSLILESASTNQTSMYLCASNSAPGQMNTEAFFGQGTRLTVV.

The chain combines TRBV4-3 with TRBJ2-1, with a possible D match to TRBD1 (5 bases). Trimming shortened V by 2 bases and J by 12 bases, and 23 bases separated the two germline ends. The CDR3 contains 16 residues. The germline V gene encodes CDR1 LGHNA and CDR2 YSLEER. The chain's CDR3 is CASSQSFREIFNGQFF. The CDR3 DNA follows: TGCGCCAGCAGCCAATCGTTCAGGGAAATTTTCAACGGGCAGTTCTTC.